One sample yielded the 18 T cell receptor beta chains listed below, sequenced in a study of T cell changes during pregnancy in multiple sclerosis. Some clones are missing from TCRdb's copy, which holds only in-frame ones; the method was immunoSEQ multiplex PCR. Among about 73,000 clones listed, around nine tenths were seen once. Material: peripheral blood, obtained in the second trimester of pregnancy. These receptors were taken from a female donor in good health, enrolled as a control in a pregnancy study.

The chain links TRBV7-3 to TRBJ1-1, with TRBD1 as a possible D gene (6 bases). The CDR3 extends over 14 amino acids. The V end was cut by 0 bases, the J end by 5 bases, with 10 bases between. In germline, CDR1 is SGHTA, CDR2 FQGTGA. In DNA, the CDR3 is TGTGCCAGCAGCTTAACGGGGGGGCAGACTGAAGCTTTCTTT. Translating gives CASSLTGGQTEAFF. The variable domain in full, with the rest retrieved from reference TRBV7-3 and TRBJ1-1, is GAGVSQTPSNKVTEKGKYVELRCDPISGHTALYWYRQSLGQGPEFLIYFQGTGAADDSGLPNDRFFAVRPEGSVSTLKIQRTERGDSAVYLCASSLTGGQTEAFFGQGTRLTVV.

V gene TRBV11-2 combines with J gene TRBJ2-2; 7 bases fit TRBD1. In germline, CDR1 is SGHAT, CDR2 FQNNGV. CDR3 length: 14 residues. Germline trimming cut 5 bases from V and 6 bases from J; bases unmatched to any gene: 6. CDR3 in DNA: TGTGCCAGCAGCCTACAGGGGTTGGCCGGGGAGCTGTTTTTT. Residues: CASSLQGLAGELFF.

The chain joins TRBV28 to TRBJ1-2; TRBD1 matches at 9 bases. V lost 4 bases and J lost 6; bases outside the gene matches: 3. The CDR3 spans 13 residues. Germline V gives CDR1 MDHEN, CDR2 SYDVKM. The CDR3 nucleotides are TGTGCCAGCAGTTACAGGGGGCGGAATGGCTACACCTTC. Protein sequence: CASSYRGRNGYTF.

This clone was observed a single time. This chain joins TRBV6-5 and TRBJ1-3, with 7 bases identical to TRBD1. The V segment lost 4 bases and the J segment 8 bases; nucleotides outside the gene matches: 11. Germline CDR1 is MNHEY and CDR2 is SVGAGI. The CDR3 extends over 15 amino acids. CDR3 residues: CASSSQEQGRDTIYF. The CDR3, as DNA: TGTGCCAGCAGTTCACAGGAACAGGGGCGGGACACCATATATTTT.

The CDR3 region is CASSPAGTEQYF. The CDR3 DNA reads as TGTGCCAGCAGTCCTGCCGGGACAGAGCAGTACTTC. V and J are TRBV6-6 and TRBJ2-7; a possible D gene is TRBD1 (6 bases). Germline-derived CDR1 and CDR2 are MNHNY and SVGAGI (reference sequence). V was shortened by 5 bases and J by 7 bases, with 12 bases between the two germline ends. The CDR3 consists of 12 residues.

CDR3 sequence reads: CASSVGATSSYNEQFF. The CDR3 bases are TGTGCCAGCAGCGTAGGGGCTACCAGCTCCTACAATGAGCAGTTCTTC. The genes are TRBV9 and TRBJ2-1; D ambiguous. Germline CDR1 and CDR2: SGDLS and YYNGEE. V gave up 0 bases and J gave up 0 bases, with 10 bases separating them. There are 16 residues in the CDR3.

In this sample, this clone turned up once. The chain recombines TRBV5-1 with TRBJ1-2; 12 nucleotides line up with TRBD1. The CDR3 is 16 amino acids. Germline lookup yields CDR1 SGHRS and CDR2 YFSETQ. The trim removed 4 bases at V and 7 bases at J, leaving 11 bases unmatched. Written as DNA, the CDR3 is TGCGCCAGCAGCCTTCTAACCGGGACAGGGGGCTTTGGCTACACCTTC. Its translation: CASSLLTGTGGFGYTF.

The chain combines TRBV5-4 with TRBJ1-1; maybe TRBD1 (6 bases). V was pared by 0 bases and J by 6 bases, with 15 bases between. This CDR3 is 15 amino acids long. Germline CDR1 is SGHNT and CDR2 is YYREEE (reference sequence). This CDR3 is CASSLAQGSRAEAFF. The CDR3 region has the DNA TGTGCCAGCAGCTTGGCCCAGGGGTCACGGGCTGAAGCTTTCTTT.

The CDR3 nucleotides read TGTGCCAGTAGCAGTGCGGGGGTTTTGAATTCACCCCTCCACTTT. Translated, it gives CASSSAGVLNSPLHF. The rearrangement joins TRBV19 to TRBJ1-6; D might be TRBD1 (5 bases). This CDR3 is built from 15 residues. Germline CDR1 and CDR2: LNHDA and SQIVND (reference sequence). V was clipped by 6 bases and J by 7 bases, with 16 bases between them.

V gene TRBV5-8 combines with J gene TRBJ1-4, with D unclear. Between the trimmed V and J ends, which lost 5 bases and 5 bases, there was a span of 13 bases. The CDR3 runs 14 residues. Germline loops: CDR1 SGHTS, CDR2 YDEGEE. CDR3 DNA: TGTGCCAGCAGGGGAAGAGGACTAAATGAAAAACTGTTTTTT. This codes for CASRGRGLNEKLFF. The full variable domain, in which reference TRBV5-8 and TRBJ1-4 provide the parts outside the CDR3, is EAGVTQSPTHLIKTRGQQATLRCSPISGHTSVYWYQQALGLGLQFLLWYDEGEERNRGNFPPRFSGRQFPNYSSELNVNALELEDSALYLCASRGRGLNEKLFFGSGTQLSVL.

The rearrangement uses TRBV6-6 and TRBJ1-2, with no clear D. Trimming left V 8 bases short and J 8 bases short, with 21 bases between. Germline V CDR1 and CDR2: MNHNY, SVGAGI (reference sequence). The CDR3 loop spans 14 amino acids. CDR3: CASLKRPQMEGYTF. For the CDR3, the DNA is TGTGCCAGCCTCAAGAGACCCCAAATGGAGGGCTACACCTTC.

The rearrangement joins TRBV28 to TRBJ1-1, with a possible D match to TRBD1 (6 bases). CDR3 length: 14 amino acids. V gave up 5 bases and J gave up 0 bases, with 10 bases separating them. Germline CDR1 reads MDHEN; CDR2 reads SYDVKM. The CDR3 sequence: CASSLWTVNTEAFF. CDR3 nucleotides: TGTGCCAGCAGTCTCTGGACAGTGAACACTGAAGCTTTCTTT. The full variable domain, completed using reference TRBV28 and TRBJ1-1, is DVKVTQSSRYLVKRTGEKVFLECVQDMDHENMFWYRQDPGLGLRLIYFSYDVKMKEKGDIPEGYSVSREKKERFSLILESASTNQTSMYLCASSLWTVNTEAFFGQGTRLTVV.

This rearrangement joins TRBV6-5 to TRBJ1-2, with 7 bases identical to TRBD1. V dropped 6 bases and J dropped 7; count of bases not matched to a gene: 5. CDR1 MNHEY and CDR2 SVGAGI come from the germline V gene. CDR3 length: 12 amino acids. The CDR3 protein is CASRTGSGGYTF. The DNA of the CDR3 is TGTGCCAGCAGGACAGGGTCGGGTGGCTACACCTTC.

The V call is TRBV4-1, the J call TRBJ2-7, with D possibly TRBD1 on 6 matching bases. The CDR3 contains 14 residues. Germline V gives CDR1 MGHRA, CDR2 YSYEKL. V lost 4 bases and J 1 base, leaving 11 bases between the germline ends. CDR3 in amino acids: CASSPRDTSYEQYF. The CDR3 region has the DNA TGCGCCAGCAGCCCACGGGACACATCCTACGAGCAGTACTTC.

V gene TRBV29-1 combines with J gene TRBJ1-1, with 10 bases matching TRBD1. Per the germline V gene, CDR1 is SQVTM and CDR2 is ANQGSEA. V trimming: 1 base; J trimming: 6 bases; junction bases outside the gene matches: 2. The CDR3 sequence is 13 residues long. In DNA, the CDR3 is TGCAGCGTTGAAGGGGGGACAGGGGCTGAAGCTTTCTTT. Translating gives CSVEGGTGAEAFF.

J is TRBJ2-2 and V is TRBV6-1; 11 nucleotides line up with TRBD2. With V trimmed by 4 bases and J by 7 bases, 5 bases remained unmatched. CDR1 and CDR2 (germline): MNHNS, SASEGT. CDR3 length: 15 residues. The CDR3 sequence is CASSVELAGVGELFF. CDR3 coding DNA: TGTGCCAGCAGTGTAGAACTAGCGGGGGTCGGGGAGCTGTTTTTT.

The V call is TRBV7-3, the J call TRBJ1-4; tentative D call: TRBD1 (5 bases). Trimming removed 1 base from V and 5 bases from J, with 11 bases in between. The CDR3 has 15 residues. Per the germline V gene, CDR1 is SGHTA and CDR2 is FQGTGA. CDR3 protein: CASSLNPGRNEKLFF. The CDR3 coding sequence is TGTGCCAGCAGCTTAAATCCAGGGAGGAATGAAAAACTGTTTTTT.

The CDR3 spells CASSPSQGGKNIQYF. Written as DNA, the CDR3 is TGTGCCAGCTCACCGTCCCAAGGGGGCAAAAACATTCAGTACTTC. This rearrangement joins TRBV18 to TRBJ2-4, with a weak D call TRBD1 (6 bases). CDR3 length: 15 amino acids. CDR1 and CDR2 from the germline V gene are KGHSH and LQKENI. V was cut by 3 bases and J by 3 bases, with 12 bases left in between.